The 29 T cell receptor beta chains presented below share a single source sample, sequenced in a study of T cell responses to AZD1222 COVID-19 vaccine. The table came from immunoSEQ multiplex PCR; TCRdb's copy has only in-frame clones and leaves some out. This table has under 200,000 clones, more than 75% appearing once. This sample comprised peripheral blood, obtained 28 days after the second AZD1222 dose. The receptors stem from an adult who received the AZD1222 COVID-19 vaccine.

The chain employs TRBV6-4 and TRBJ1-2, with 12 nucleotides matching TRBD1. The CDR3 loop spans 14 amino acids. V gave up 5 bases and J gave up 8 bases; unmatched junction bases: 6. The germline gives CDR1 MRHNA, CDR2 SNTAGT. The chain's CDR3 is CASSPGQGASGYTF. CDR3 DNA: TGTGCCAGCAGTCCGGGACAGGGGGCTTCGGGCTACACCTTC.

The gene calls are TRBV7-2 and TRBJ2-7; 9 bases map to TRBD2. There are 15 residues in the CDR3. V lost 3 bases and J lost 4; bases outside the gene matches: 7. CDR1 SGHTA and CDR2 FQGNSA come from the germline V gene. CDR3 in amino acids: CASSFSGSSPYEQYF. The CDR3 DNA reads TGTGCCAGCAGCTTTAGCGGGAGTTCCCCTTACGAGCAGTACTTC. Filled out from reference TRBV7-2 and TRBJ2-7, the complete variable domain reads GAGVSQSPSNKVTEKGKDVELRCDPISGHTALYWYRQSLGQGLEFLIYFQGNSAPDKSGLPSDRFSAERTGGSVSTLTIQRTQQEDSAVYLCASSFSGSSPYEQYFGPGTRLTVT.

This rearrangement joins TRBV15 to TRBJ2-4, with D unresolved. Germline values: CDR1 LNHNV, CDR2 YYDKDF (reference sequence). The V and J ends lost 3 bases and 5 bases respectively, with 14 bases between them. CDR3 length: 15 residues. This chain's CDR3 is CATSRALVNENIQYF. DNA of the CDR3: TGTGCCACCAGCAGGGCCCTAGTCAATGAAAACATTCAGTACTTC. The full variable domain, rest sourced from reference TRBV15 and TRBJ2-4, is DAMVIQNPRYQVTQFGKPVTLSCSQTLNHNVMYWYQQKSSQAPKLLFHYYDKDFNNEADTPDNFQSRRPNTSFCFLDIRSPGLGDTAMYLCATSRALVNENIQYFGAGTRLSVL.

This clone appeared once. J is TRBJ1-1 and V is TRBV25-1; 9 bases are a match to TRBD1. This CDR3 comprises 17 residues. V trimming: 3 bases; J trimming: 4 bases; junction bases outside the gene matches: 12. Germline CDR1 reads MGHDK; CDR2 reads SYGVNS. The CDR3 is CASSDSFKQGAGTEAFF. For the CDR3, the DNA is TGTGCCAGCAGTGATTCGTTCAAACAGGGGGCTGGCACTGAAGCTTTCTTT. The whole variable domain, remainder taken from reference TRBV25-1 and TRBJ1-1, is EADIYQTPRYLVIGTGKKITLECSQTMGHDKMYWYQQDPGMELHLIHYSYGVNSTEKGDLSSESTVSRIRTEHFPLTLESARPSHTSQYLCASSDSFKQGAGTEAFFGQGTRLTVV.

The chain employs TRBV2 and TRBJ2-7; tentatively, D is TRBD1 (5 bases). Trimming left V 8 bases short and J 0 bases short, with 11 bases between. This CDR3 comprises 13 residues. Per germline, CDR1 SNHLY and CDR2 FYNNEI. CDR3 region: CASGVDNSYEQYF. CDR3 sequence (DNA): TGTGCCAGCGGGGTGGACAACTCCTACGAGCAGTACTTC.

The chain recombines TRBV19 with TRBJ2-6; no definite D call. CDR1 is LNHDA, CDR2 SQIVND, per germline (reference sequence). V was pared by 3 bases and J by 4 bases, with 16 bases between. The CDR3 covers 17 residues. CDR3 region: CASSIGQDVRGANVLTF. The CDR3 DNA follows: TGTGCCAGTAGTATTGGGCAGGACGTCAGGGGGGCCAACGTCCTGACTTTC. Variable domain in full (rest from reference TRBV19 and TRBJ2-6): DGGITQSPKYLFRKEGQNVTLSCEQNLNHDAMYWYRQDPGQGLRLIYYSQIVNDFQKGDIAEGYSVSREKKESFPLTVTSAQKNPTAFYLCASSIGQDVRGANVLTFGAGSRLTVL.

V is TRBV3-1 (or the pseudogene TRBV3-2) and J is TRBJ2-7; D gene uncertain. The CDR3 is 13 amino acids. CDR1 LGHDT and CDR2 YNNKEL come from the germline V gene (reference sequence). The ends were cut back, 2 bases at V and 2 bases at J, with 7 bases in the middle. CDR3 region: CASSQPPTYEQYF. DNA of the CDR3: TGTGCCAGCAGCCAACCCCCGACCTACGAGCAGTACTTC.

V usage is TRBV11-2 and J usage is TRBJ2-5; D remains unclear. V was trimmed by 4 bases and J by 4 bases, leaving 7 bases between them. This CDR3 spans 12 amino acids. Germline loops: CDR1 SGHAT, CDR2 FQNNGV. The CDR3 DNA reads TGTGCCAGCAGCTCCCGCACAGAGACCCAGTACTTC. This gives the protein CASSSRTETQYF.

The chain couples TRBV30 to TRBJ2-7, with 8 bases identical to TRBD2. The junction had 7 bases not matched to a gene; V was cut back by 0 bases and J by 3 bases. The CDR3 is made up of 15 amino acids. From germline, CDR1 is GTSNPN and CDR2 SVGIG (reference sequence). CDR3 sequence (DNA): TGTGCCTGGAGTGTACAAGCGGGAGTTGGCTACGAGCAGTACTTC. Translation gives CAWSVQAGVGYEQYF.

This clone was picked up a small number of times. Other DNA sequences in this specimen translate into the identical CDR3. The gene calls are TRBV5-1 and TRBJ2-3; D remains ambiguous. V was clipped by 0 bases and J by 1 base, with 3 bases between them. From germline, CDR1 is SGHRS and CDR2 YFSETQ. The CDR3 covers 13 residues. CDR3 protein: CASSLGGTDTQYF. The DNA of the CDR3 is TGCGCCAGCAGCTTGGGGGGCACAGATACGCAGTATTTT.

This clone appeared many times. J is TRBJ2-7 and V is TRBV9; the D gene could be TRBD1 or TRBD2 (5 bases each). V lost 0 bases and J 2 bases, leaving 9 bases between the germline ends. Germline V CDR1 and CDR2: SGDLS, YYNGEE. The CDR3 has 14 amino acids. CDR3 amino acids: CASSVDGGTYEQYF. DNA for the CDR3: TGTGCCAGCAGCGTAGATGGGGGAACCTACGAGCAGTACTTC.

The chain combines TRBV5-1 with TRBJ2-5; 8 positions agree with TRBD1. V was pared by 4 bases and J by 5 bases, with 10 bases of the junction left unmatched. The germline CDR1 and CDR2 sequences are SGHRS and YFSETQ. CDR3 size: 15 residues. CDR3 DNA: TGCGCCAGCAGCGCCCGGGACAGACAGGGGGAGACCCAGTACTTC. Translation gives CASSARDRQGETQYF.

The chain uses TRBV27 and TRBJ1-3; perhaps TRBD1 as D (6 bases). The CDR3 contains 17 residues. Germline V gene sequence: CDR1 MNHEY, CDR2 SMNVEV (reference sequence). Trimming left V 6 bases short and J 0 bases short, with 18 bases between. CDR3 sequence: CASSLDRRSFSGNTIYF. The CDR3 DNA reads TGTGCCAGCAGCCTTGACAGGAGATCTTTCTCTGGAAACACCATATATTTT.

CDR3 nucleotide sequence: TGTGCCAGTAGTCAAGGACAATCCTACGAGCAGTACTTC. Translating it yields CASSQGQSYEQYF. The chain has TRBV19 and TRBJ2-7, with a weak D call TRBD1 (5 bases). V shed 5 bases and J shed 1 base, with 9 bases lying between them. Germline CDR1 LNHDA, CDR2 SQIVND (reference sequence). This CDR3 is 13 amino acids long.

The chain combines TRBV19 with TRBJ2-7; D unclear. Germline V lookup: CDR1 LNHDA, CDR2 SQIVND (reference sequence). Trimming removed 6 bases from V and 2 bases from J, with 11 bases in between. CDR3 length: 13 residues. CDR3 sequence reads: CASRQTPAYEQYF. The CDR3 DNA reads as TGTGCCAGTAGGCAAACTCCAGCCTACGAGCAGTACTTC. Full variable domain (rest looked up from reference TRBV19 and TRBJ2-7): DGGITQSPKYLFRKEGQNVTLSCEQNLNHDAMYWYRQDPGQGLRLIYYSQIVNDFQKGDIAEGYSVSREKKESFPLTVTSAQKNPTAFYLCASRQTPAYEQYFGPGTRLTVT.

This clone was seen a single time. CDR3 in DNA: TGTGCCACCAGTGTGCGAGGGGCGAACACCGGGGAGCTGTTTTTT. It yields the protein CATSVRGANTGELFF. The chain recombines TRBV24-1 with TRBJ2-2; tentatively, D is TRBD1 or TRBD2 (5 bases each). V lost 5 bases to trimming and J lost 0 bases, with 9 bases between them. Looked up from germline, CDR1 is KGHDR and CDR2 is SFDVKD. This CDR3 comprises 15 residues.

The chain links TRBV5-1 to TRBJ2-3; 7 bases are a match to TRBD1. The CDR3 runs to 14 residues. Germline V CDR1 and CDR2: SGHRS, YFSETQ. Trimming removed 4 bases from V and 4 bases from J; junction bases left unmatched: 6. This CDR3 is CASSVTGVPDTQYF. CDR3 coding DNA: TGCGCCAGCAGCGTTACAGGGGTCCCAGATACGCAGTATTTT.

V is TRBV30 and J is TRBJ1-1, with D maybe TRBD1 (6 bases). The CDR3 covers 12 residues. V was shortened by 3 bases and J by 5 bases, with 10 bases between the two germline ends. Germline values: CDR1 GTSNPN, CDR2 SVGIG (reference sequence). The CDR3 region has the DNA TGTGCCTGGAGCAGGGGCAGGACTGAAGCTTTCTTT. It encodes CAWSRGRTEAFF.

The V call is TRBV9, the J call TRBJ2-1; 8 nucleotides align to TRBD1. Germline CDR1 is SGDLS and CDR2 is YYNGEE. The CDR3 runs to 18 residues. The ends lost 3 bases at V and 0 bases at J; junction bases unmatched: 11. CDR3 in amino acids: CASSAPGTGKTSYNEQFF. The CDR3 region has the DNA TGTGCCAGCAGCGCGCCGGGGACAGGCAAAACCTCCTACAATGAGCAGTTCTTC.

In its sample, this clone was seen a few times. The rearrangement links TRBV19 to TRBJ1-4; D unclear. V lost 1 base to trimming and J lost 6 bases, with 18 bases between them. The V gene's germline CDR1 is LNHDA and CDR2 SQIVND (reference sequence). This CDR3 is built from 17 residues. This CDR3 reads CASSIVWASIPDEKLFF. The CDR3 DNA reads TGTGCCAGTAGTATAGTTTGGGCCTCGATCCCGGATGAAAAACTGTTTTTT.

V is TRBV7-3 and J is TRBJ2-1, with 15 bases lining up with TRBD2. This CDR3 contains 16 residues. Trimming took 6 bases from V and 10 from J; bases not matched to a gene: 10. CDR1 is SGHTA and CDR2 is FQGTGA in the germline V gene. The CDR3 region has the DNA TGTGCCAGCAGGAAGCCGGGACTAGCGGGAGGTGGAGAGCAGTTCTTC. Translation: CASRKPGLAGGGEQFF. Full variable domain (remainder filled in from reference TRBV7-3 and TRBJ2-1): GAGVSQTPSNKVTEKGKYVELRCDPISGHTALYWYRQSLGQGPEFLIYFQGTGAADDSGLPNDRFFAVRPEGSVSTLKIQRTERGDSAVYLCASRKPGLAGGGEQFFGPGTRLTVL.

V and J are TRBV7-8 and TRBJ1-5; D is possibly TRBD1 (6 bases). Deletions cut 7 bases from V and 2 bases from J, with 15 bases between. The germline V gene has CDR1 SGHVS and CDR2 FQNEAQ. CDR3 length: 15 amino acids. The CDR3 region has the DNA TGTGCCAGCACCCCCGGGGCAGGGGGCAATCAGCCCCAGCATTTT. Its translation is CASTPGAGGNQPQHF.

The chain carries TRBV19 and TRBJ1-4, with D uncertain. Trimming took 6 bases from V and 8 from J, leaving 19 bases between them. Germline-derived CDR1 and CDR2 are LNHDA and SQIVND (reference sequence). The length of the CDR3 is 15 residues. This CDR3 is CASRAYVPAEEKLFF. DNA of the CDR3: TGTGCCAGTAGGGCGTATGTGCCGGCGGAGGAAAAACTGTTTTTT.

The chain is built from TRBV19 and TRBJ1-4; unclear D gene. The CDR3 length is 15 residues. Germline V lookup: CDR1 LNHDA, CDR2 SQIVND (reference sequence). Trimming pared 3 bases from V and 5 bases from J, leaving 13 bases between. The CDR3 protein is CASSIGGRLNEKLFF. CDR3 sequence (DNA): TGTGCCAGTAGTATCGGTGGCAGGTTGAATGAAAAACTGTTTTTT.

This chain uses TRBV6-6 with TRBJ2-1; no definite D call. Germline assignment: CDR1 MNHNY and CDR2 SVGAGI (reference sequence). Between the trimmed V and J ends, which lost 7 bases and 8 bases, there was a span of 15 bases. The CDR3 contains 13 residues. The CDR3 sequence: CASTPGGRYEQFF. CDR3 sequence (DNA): TGTGCCAGCACCCCCGGTGGGCGGTATGAGCAGTTCTTC.

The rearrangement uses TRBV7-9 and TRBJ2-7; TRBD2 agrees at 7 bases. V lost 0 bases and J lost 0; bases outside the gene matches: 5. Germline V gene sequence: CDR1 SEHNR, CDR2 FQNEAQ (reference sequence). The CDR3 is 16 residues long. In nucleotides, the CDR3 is TGTGCCAGCAGCTTAGCGCTAGCGGATTCCTCCTACGAGCAGTACTTC. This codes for CASSLALADSSYEQYF.

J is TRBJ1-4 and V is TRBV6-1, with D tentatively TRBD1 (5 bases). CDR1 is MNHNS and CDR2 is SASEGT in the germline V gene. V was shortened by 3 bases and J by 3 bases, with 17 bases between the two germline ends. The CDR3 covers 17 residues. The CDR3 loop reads CASSDLPPGQANEKLFF. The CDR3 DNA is TGTGCCAGCAGTGACCTCCCCCCGGGGCAGGCTAATGAAAAACTGTTTTTT.

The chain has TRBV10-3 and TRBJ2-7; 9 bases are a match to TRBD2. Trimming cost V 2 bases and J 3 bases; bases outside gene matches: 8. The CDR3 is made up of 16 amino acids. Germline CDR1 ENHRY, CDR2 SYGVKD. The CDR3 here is CAISEQATSGNYEQYF. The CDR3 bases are TGTGCCATCAGTGAGCAGGCGACTAGCGGAAACTACGAGCAGTACTTC.

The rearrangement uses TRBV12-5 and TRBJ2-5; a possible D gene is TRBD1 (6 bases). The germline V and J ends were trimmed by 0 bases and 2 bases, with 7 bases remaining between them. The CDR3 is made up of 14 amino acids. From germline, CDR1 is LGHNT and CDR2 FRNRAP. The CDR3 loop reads CASGLVDRQETQYF. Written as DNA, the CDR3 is TGTGCTAGTGGTTTGGTGGACAGACAAGAGACCCAGTACTTC.